The following is a TCR beta chain sequence with its context. This sample is drawn from a study of T cells in localized non-small cell lung cancer. The method was immunoSEQ multiplex PCR; TCRdb's version includes in-frame clones alone and lacks a portion of them. Found here are about 53,000 clones, roughly 83% of them singletons; the top ten hold roughly a sixth. Germline lookup yields CDR1 SGDLS and CDR2 YYNGEE. The CDR3 is 15 residues long. V shed 7 bases, J shed 3 bases, and the junction held 9 bases outside the gene matches. Material: peripheral blood mononuclear cells, obtained before any cancer treatment. The clonotype originates from a man aged 35 to 69 with stage III lung adenocarcinoma. V usage is TRBV9 and J usage is TRBJ1-3, with 8 bases matching TRBD1. The DNA for the CDR3 is TGTGCCAGCTCAGCCCTGGGGACAGGTGGAAACACCATATATTTT. It translates to CASSALGTGGNTIYF. The full variable domain, with the rest looked up from reference TRBV9 and TRBJ1-3, is DSGVTQTPKHLITATGQRVTLRCSPRSGDLSVYWYQQSLDQGLQFLIQYYNGEERAKGNILERFSAQQFPDLHSELNLSSLELGDSALYFCASSALGTGGNTIYFGEGSWLTVV.